This entry concerns a single T cell receptor (beta chain). This entry comes from a study of CD8 T cells in Susac syndrome. The V gene's germline CDR1 is SEHNR and CDR2 FQNEAQ (reference sequence). The CDR3 loop spans 14 amino acids. V lost 2 bases and J lost 3, with 10 bases in between. Sequencing of TCR beta, carried out with a high-throughput approach, was applied to CD8+ and CD4+ T cells from the blood. The control participants were healthy donors, and these controls were matched with respect to both age and sex. Both CD4+ and CD8+ T cells were negatively isolated, and TEMRA cells underwent FACS enrichment. Reverse transcription of about 0.45 to 1 ug RNA was performed with random hexamers. It was immunoSEQ multiplex PCR that amplified TCR beta CDR3 across 54 Vbeta and 13 Jbeta. TCRdb re-called the immunoSEQ multiplex PCR reads through MiXCR, storing one row per CDR3 protein. The sample lists some 100,000 distinct CDR3 sequences; 85% to 95% were seen once.

Specimen: CD8+ T cells from PBMCs. This chain uses TRBV7-9 with TRBJ1-1; D gene uncertain. This clonotype originated in a human donor in good health. The CDR3 bases are TGTGCCAGCAGCTTAATGGTGGAGGACACTGAAGCTTTCTTT. This encodes CASSLMVEDTEAFF.